The 21 T cell receptor beta chains in this list originate from one sample, sequenced in a study of CD8 T cells in ankylosing spondylitis (dated by TCRdb to the late 2010s). Receptor libraries were prepared by 5' RACE. This sample was sequenced with an Illumina HiSeq 2500. TCRdb applied fastp at Q25 and MiXCR to the public reads, then kept only in-frame beta chains. Every CDR3 protein is listed once, alongside the most common genes and DNA of its rows. Here the sample has fewer than 250,000 distinct CDR3 sequences; roughly a tenth occur a single time. Together, the top ten hold 20% to 25% of the sample. Sequenced input: blood, either unsorted or a sorted T cell fraction (not recorded which). Receptors originate from a male donor with ankylosing spondylitis or in good health (not recorded which).

This clonotype was seen at least ten times. The V call is TRBV7-2, the J call TRBJ1-6; 10 bases match TRBD1. The CDR3 is made up of 16 amino acids. V lost 4 bases and J lost 7; bases outside the gene matches: 7. Looked up from germline, CDR1 is SGHTA and CDR2 is FQGNSA. CDR3 in DNA: TGTGCCAGCAGCTCAGGGTCGGGACAGGGGAATTCACCCCTCCACTTT. Translating gives CASSSGSGQGNSPLHF.

This clonotype has at least ten counts. Written as DNA, the CDR3 is TGCGCCAGCACCGGGACAGGGATTCCCTACGAGCAGTACTTC. Amino acid sequence: CASTGTGIPYEQYF. The chain employs TRBV5-1 and TRBJ2-7, with 9 bases aligning to TRBD1. V shed 6 bases, J shed 2 bases, and the junction held 6 bases outside the gene matches. The CDR3 covers 14 residues. Germline CDR1 SGHRS, CDR2 YFSETQ.

This clonotype was detected ten times or more. This sequence joins TRBV16 and TRBJ2-1; TRBD2 matches 12 bases. V was pared by 4 bases and J by 9 bases, with 7 bases of the junction left unmatched. The germline V gene has CDR1 KGHSY and CDR2 FQNENV. The CDR3 runs 15 residues. The CDR3 nucleotides are TGTGCCAGCAGCCCTAGCGGGGGGGCGTTTGGTGAGCAGTTCTTC. Encoded protein: CASSPSGGAFGEQFF.

Many counts were recorded for this clonotype. The gene calls are TRBV29-1 and TRBJ2-7; TRBD1 matches 7 bases. There are 15 residues in the CDR3. Per the germline V gene, CDR1 is SQVTM and CDR2 is ANQGSEA. Germline trimming cut 1 base from V and 0 bases from J; bases unmatched to any gene: 6. Here the CDR3 DNA reads TGCAGCGTTGAAGGGGGACAGCTCCCCTCCTACGAGCAGTACTTC. Encoded protein: CSVEGGQLPSYEQYF.

This clonotype was picked up a small number of times. This chain joins TRBV12-3 or TRBV12-4 and TRBJ2-1, with TRBD1 matching over 7 bases. Germline trimming cut 6 bases from V and 3 bases from J; bases unmatched to any gene: 8. This CDR3 contains 15 residues. The DNA for the CDR3 is TGTGCCAGCAGAATGACGACAGGGCTCTACAATGAGCAGTTCTTC. This gives the protein CASRMTTGLYNEQFF.

This clonotype has ten or more counts. J is TRBJ2-5 and V is TRBV6-5; D is unresolved. The CDR3 is 15 residues long. Trimming shortened V by 3 bases and J by 5 bases, and 16 bases separated the two germline ends. The V gene's germline CDR1 is MNHEY and CDR2 SVGAGI. DNA for the CDR3: TGTGCCAGCAGTTATAAGGCAGGCCCGACGGAGACCCAGTACTTC. Translated, it gives CASSYKAGPTETQYF.

The V gene is TRBV7-8, the J gene TRBJ2-7; D possibly matches TRBD1 or TRBD2 (6 bases each). Germline CDR1 and CDR2: SGHVS and FQNEAQ. V shed 5 bases and J shed 7 bases, with 27 bases lying between them. The CDR3 consists of 17 residues. CDR3 residues: CASSIGARGQGPWEQYF. The CDR3, as DNA: TGTGCCAGCAGCATAGGCGCCCGGGGGCAGGGACCTTGGGAGCAGTACTTC.

This clonotype showed up many times. The rearrangement joins TRBV2 to TRBJ2-2; 14 nucleotides line up with TRBD2. CDR1 and CDR2 from the germline V gene are SNHLY and FYNNEI. The CDR3 extends over 17 amino acids. V lost 5 bases to trimming and J lost 5 bases; unmatched junction nucleotides: 7. The CDR3 is CASSPTSGGALTGELFF. The CDR3 bases are TGTGCCAGCAGTCCGACTAGCGGGGGGGCCTTGACCGGGGAGCTGTTTTTT.

In its sample, this clonotype was seen many times. This chain uses TRBV6-2 or TRBV6-3 with TRBJ2-4, with TRBD1 as a possible D gene (6 bases). The germline V and J ends were trimmed by 6 bases and 6 bases, with 18 bases remaining between them. CDR3 length: 15 residues. Per the germline V gene, CDR1 is MNHEY and CDR2 is SVGEGT. As DNA, the CDR3 is TGTGCCAGCAGAGACCCCGCGACAGGAAGAAACATTCAGTACTTC. Translating gives CASRDPATGRNIQYF.

This clonotype has ten or more counts. This chain uses TRBV12-3 or TRBV12-4 with TRBJ2-3; TRBD2 might be the D (6 bases). Trimming took 6 bases from V and 0 from J, leaving 10 bases between them. CDR3 length: 14 residues. The CDR3 DNA sequence: TGTGCCAGCAGGTTCCGGGAGAGCACAGATACGCAGTATTTT. It codes for CASRFRESTDTQYF.

On this clonotype: One junction end does not reproduce the germline sequence, and a read error may be involved. The V and J genes are TRBV7-7 and TRBJ1-1; D may be TRBD1 (6 bases). The V gene's germline CDR1 is SSHAT and CDR2 FNYEAQ (reference sequence). The CDR3 covers 16 residues. CDR3 bases: TGTGCTAGCAGCCCCTACCCGACAGGTGTGGGGACTGAAGCTTTCTTT. The encoded protein is CASSPYPTGVGTEAFF.

This clonotype was recorded many times. The chain links TRBV7-9 to TRBJ1-1; maybe TRBD1 (6 bases). This CDR3 comprises 17 residues. Germline CDR1 and CDR2: SEHNR and FQNEAQ (reference sequence). V was clipped by 2 bases and J by 4 bases, with 20 bases between them. This CDR3 is CASSLSESQGSGTEAFF. The CDR3 nucleotides are TGTGCCAGCAGCTTATCTGAGAGTCAGGGGAGTGGCACTGAAGCTTTCTTT.

This clonotype occurred many times. This chain links TRBV15 with TRBJ2-3; TRBD1 might be the D (6 bases). This CDR3 comprises 16 residues. Germline-derived CDR1 and CDR2 are LNHNV and YYDKDF (reference sequence). Trimming stripped 4 bases from V and 0 bases from J, with 14 bases between. DNA of the CDR3: TGTGCCACCAGCACCGGACAGAGCCGAAGCACAGATACGCAGTATTTT. It encodes CATSTGQSRSTDTQYF.

The rearrangement uses TRBV7-8 and TRBJ2-1; a possible D gene is TRBD2 (6 bases). This CDR3 contains 15 residues. Germline V gene data show CDR1 as SGHVS and CDR2 as FQNEAQ. Between the trimmed V and J ends, which lost 5 bases and 2 bases, there was a span of 13 bases. The CDR3 region is CASSPERVPYNEQFF. In DNA, the CDR3 is TGTGCCAGCAGCCCAGAGCGGGTGCCCTACAATGAGCAGTTCTTC.

The chain recombines TRBV12-3 or TRBV12-4 with TRBJ2-7; possibly TRBD1 for D (5 bases). The CDR3 totals 14 residues. V was cut by 8 bases and J by 5 bases, with 19 bases left in between. DNA of the CDR3: TGTGCCAGCGGGGCAGAGTACGTTTACAACGAGCAGTACTTC. Translation: CASGAEYVYNEQYF.

This clonotype was observed at least ten times. This chain joins TRBV7-8 and TRBJ2-1; TRBD1 is a possible D gene (6 bases). Germline V gene lookup returns CDR1 SGHVS and CDR2 FQNEAQ. The CDR3 is made up of 15 amino acids. Trimming cost V 7 bases and J 4 bases, with 17 bases left between them. This CDR3 reads CASTTNGQGYNEQFF. CDR3 DNA: TGTGCCAGCACCACCAACGGCCAGGGGTACAATGAGCAGTTCTTC.

This clonotype was observed many times. V gene TRBV10-2 combines with J gene TRBJ2-2; TRBD1 matches 9 bases. The germline V gene has CDR1 WSHSY and CDR2 SAAADI. The length of the CDR3 is 17 residues. The junction had 12 bases not matched to a gene; V was cut back by 5 bases and J by 5 bases. The CDR3 is CASSHTGGAEKTGELFF. CDR3 DNA: TGCGCCAGCAGTCACACAGGGGGCGCAGAAAAGACCGGGGAGCTGTTTTTT.

This clonotype was counted at least ten times. This chain connects TRBV12-3 or TRBV12-4 to TRBJ2-1, with 12 bases matching TRBD2. V shed 6 bases and J 8 bases; nucleotides not matched to a gene: 8. The CDR3 extends over 15 amino acids. The CDR3 DNA is TGTGCCAGCAGGGTTACTAGCGGGGGGCCTGATGAGCAGTTCTTC. It codes for CASRVTSGGPDEQFF.

There are many counts of this clonotype. This chain uses TRBV9 with TRBJ1-4; D possibly corresponds to TRBD1 (5 bases). The CDR3 loop spans 15 amino acids. CDR1 SGDLS and CDR2 YYNGEE come from the germline V gene. Trimming removed 2 bases from V and 0 bases from J, with 8 bases in between. The CDR3 spells CASSVGTATNEKLFF. For the CDR3, the DNA is TGTGCCAGCAGCGTCGGGACGGCAACTAATGAAAAACTGTTTTTT.

In this sample, this clonotype turned up many times. At one boundary the junction diverges from the germline segment, which might be a read error. The J gene is TRBJ1-6, the V gene TRBV5-5; D unclear. This CDR3 region has 12 residues. Germline-derived CDR1 and CDR2 are SGHKS and YYEKEE (reference sequence). The CDR3 is CASSLGDVGFVF. CDR3 coding DNA: TGTGCCAGCAGCTTGGGAGACGTCGGATTCGTCTTT. Using reference TRBV5-5 and TRBJ1-6 for the parts outside the CDR3, the full variable domain is DAGVTQSPTHLIKTRGQQVTLRCSPISGHKSVSWYQQVLGQGPQFIFQYYEKEERGRGNFPDRFSARQFPNYSSELNVNALLLGDSALYLCASSLGDVGFVFGNGTRLTVT.

This clonotype was found many times. The V call is TRBV6-1, the J call TRBJ1-1; no clear D gene. V was cut by 2 bases and J by 0 bases, with 13 bases left in between. CDR1 and CDR2 from the germline V gene are MNHNS and SASEGT. There are 16 residues in the CDR3. In nucleotides, the CDR3 is TGTGCCAGCAGTGAACCCTACGACACCTTGAACACTGAAGCTTTCTTT. It yields the protein CASSEPYDTLNTEAFF.